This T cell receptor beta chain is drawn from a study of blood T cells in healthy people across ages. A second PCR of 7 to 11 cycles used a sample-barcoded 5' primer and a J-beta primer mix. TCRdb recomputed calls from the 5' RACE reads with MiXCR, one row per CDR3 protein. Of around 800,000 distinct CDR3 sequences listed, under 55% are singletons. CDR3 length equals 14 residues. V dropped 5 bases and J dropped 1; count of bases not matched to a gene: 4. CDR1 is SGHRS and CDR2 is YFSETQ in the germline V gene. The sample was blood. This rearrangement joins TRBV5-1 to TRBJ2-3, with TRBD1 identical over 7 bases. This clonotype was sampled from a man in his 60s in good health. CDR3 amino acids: CASRRGQGTDTQYF. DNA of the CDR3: TGCGCCAGCAGACGAGGACAGGGCACAGATACGCAGTATTTT. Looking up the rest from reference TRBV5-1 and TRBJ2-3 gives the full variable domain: KAGVTQTPRYLIKTRGQQVTLSCSPISGHRSVSWYQQTPGQGLQFLFEYFSETQRNKGNFPGRFSGRQFSNSRSEMNVSTLELGDSALYLCASRRGQGTDTQYFGPGTRLTVL.